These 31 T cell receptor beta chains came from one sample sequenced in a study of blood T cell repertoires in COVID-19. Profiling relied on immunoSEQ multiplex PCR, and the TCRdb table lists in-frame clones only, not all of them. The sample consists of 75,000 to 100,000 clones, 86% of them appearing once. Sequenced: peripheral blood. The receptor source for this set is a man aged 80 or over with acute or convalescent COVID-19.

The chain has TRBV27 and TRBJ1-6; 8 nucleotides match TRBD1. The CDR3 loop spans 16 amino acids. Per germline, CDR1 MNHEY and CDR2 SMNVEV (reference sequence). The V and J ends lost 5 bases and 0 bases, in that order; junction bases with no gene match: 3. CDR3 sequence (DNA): TGTGCCAGCAGTCGGGACAGGAGCTCCTATAATTCACCCCTCCACTTT. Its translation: CASSRDRSSYNSPLHF.

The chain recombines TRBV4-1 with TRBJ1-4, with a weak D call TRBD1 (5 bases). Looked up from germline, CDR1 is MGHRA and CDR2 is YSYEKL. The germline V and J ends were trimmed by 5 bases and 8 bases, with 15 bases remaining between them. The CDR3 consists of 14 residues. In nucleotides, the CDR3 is TGCGCCAGCAGCAAGAATACAGGATTGGAAAAACTGTTTTTT. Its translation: CASSKNTGLEKLFF.

The CDR3 nucleotides read TGTGCCAGCAGCTTAGGAGGACAGGGTTTGTTCGAGCAGTACTTC. Protein sequence: CASSLGGQGLFEQYF. The chain links TRBV11-2 to TRBJ2-7; 8 bases fit TRBD1. Per germline, CDR1 SGHAT and CDR2 FQNNGV. Trimming at V came to 1 base and at J to 6 bases, leaving 8 bases not matched to a gene. CDR3 length: 15 amino acids.

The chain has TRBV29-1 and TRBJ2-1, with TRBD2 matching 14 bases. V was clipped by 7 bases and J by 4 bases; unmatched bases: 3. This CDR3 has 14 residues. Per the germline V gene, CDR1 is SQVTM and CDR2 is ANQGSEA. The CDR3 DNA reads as TGCAGCGCCGGGACTAGCGGGAGTTACAATGAGCAGTTCTTC. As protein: CSAGTSGSYNEQFF.

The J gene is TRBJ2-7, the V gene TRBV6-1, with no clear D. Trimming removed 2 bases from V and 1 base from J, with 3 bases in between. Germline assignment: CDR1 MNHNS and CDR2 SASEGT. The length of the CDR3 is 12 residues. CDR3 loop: CASSEQSYEQYF. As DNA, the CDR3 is TGTGCCAGCAGTGAACAGTCCTACGAGCAGTACTTC.

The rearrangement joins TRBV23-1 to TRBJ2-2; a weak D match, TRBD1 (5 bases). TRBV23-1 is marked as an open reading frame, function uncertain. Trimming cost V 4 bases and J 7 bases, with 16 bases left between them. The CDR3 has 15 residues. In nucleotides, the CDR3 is TGCGCCAGCAGTCTTGGTAACAGGTACGTCGGGGAGCTGTTTTTT. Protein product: CASSLGNRYVGELFF.

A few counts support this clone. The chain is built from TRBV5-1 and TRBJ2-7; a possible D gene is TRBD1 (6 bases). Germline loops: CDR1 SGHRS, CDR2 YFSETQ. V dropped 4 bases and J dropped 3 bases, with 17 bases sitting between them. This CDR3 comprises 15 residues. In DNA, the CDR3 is TGCGCCAGCAGCAGAGGGACAAGTGGCCGCTACGAGCAGTACTTC. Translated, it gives CASSRGTSGRYEQYF. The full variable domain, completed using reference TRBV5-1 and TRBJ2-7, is KAGVTQTPRYLIKTRGQQVTLSCSPISGHRSVSWYQQTPGQGLQFLFEYFSETQRNKGNFPGRFSGRQFSNSRSEMNVSTLELGDSALYLCASSRGTSGRYEQYFGPGTRLTVT.

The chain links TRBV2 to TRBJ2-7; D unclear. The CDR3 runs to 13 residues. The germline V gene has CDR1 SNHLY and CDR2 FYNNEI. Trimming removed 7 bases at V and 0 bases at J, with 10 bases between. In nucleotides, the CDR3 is TGTGCCAGCACCTGGGCAGGCTCCTACGAGCAGTACTTC. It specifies CASTWAGSYEQYF.

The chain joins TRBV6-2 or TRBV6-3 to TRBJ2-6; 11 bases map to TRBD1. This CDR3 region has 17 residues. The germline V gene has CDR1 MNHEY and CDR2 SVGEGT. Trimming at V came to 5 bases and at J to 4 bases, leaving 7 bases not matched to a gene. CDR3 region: CASSSGQGAPGANVLTF. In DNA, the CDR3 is TGTGCCAGCAGTAGCGGACAGGGGGCTCCCGGGGCCAACGTCCTGACTTTC.

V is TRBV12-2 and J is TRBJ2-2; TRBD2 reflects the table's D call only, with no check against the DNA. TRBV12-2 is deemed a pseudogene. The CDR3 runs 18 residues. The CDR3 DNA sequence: TGTGCAAGTCGCTTAGCGCCTGGGACTAGCGCGGGCACCGGGGAGCTGTTTTTT. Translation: CASRLAPGTSAGTGELFF.

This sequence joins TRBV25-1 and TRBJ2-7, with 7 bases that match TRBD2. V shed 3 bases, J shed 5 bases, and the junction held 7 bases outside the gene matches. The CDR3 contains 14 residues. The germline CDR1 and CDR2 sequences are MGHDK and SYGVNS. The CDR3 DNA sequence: TGTGCCAGCAGTGACCCCCGGGAGGAGAACGAGCAGTACTTC. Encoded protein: CASSDPREENEQYF.

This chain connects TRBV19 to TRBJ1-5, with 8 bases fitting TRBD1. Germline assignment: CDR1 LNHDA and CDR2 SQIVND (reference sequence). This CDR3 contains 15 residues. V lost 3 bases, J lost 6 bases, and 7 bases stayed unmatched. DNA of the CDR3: TGTGCCAGTAGTATGGGACAGGAGGCAAGTCAGCCCCAGCATTTT. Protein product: CASSMGQEASQPQHF.

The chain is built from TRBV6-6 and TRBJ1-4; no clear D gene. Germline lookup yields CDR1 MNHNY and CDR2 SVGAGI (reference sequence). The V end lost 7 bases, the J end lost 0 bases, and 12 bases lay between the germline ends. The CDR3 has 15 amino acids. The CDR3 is CASTRSGATNEKLFF. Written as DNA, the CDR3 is TGTGCCAGCACTAGAAGCGGTGCAACTAATGAAAAACTGTTTTTT.

The CDR3 DNA sequence: TGTGCCAGCAGCCTCGTCGCGGGAGGGGTCGATGAGCAGTTCTTC. Amino acid sequence: CASSLVAGGVDEQFF. The V gene is TRBV6-5, the J gene TRBJ2-1, with 9 bases that match TRBD2. The junction had 11 bases not matched to a gene; V was cut back by 6 bases and J by 8 bases. CDR3 size: 15 residues. Germline V gives CDR1 MNHEY, CDR2 SVGAGI.

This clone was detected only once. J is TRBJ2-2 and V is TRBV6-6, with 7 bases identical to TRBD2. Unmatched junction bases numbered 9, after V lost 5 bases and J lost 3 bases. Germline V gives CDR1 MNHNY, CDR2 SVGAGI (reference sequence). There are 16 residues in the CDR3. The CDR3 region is CASSPQGRGDTGELFF. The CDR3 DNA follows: TGTGCCAGCAGTCCCCAAGGGAGGGGCGACACCGGGGAGCTGTTTTTT.

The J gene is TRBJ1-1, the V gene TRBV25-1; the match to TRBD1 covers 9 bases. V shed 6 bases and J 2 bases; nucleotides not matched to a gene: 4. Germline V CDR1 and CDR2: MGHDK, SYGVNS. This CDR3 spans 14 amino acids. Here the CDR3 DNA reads TGTGCCAGCAGACGGACAGGGGAAAACACTGAAGCTTTCTTT. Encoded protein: CASRRTGENTEAFF.

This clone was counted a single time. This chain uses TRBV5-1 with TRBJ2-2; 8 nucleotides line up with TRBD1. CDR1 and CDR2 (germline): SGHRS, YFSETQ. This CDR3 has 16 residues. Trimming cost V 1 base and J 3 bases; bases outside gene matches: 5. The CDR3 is CASSLMTGEYTGELFF. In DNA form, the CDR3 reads TGCGCCAGCAGCTTGATGACAGGGGAGTACACCGGGGAGCTGTTTTTT.

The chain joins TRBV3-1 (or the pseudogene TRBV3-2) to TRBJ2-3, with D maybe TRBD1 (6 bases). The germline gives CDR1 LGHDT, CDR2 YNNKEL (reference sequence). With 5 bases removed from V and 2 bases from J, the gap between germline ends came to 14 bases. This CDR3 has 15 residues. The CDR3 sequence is CASSSGRGTTDTQYF. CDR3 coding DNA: TGTGCCAGCAGCTCAGGTAGGGGGACCACAGATACGCAGTATTTT.

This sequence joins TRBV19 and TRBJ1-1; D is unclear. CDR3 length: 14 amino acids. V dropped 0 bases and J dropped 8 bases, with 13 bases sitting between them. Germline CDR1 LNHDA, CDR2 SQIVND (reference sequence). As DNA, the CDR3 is TGTGCCAGTAGTATAGATCCCCTAGCAGCAGAAGCTTTCTTT. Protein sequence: CASSIDPLAAEAFF.

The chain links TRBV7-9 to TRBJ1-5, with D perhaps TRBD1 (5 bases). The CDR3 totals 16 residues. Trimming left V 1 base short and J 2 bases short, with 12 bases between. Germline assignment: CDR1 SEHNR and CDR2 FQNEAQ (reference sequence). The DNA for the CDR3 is TGTGCCAGCAGCTTAGGTCAGGGAGGGGGCAATCAGCCCCAGCATTTT. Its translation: CASSLGQGGGNQPQHF.

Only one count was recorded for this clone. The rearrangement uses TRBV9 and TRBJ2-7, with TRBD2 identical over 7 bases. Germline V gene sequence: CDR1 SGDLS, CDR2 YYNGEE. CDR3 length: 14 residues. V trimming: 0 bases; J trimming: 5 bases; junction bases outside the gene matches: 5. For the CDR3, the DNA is TGTGCCAGCAGCGTAGGTGGGACTATGAACGAGCAGTACTTC. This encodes CASSVGGTMNEQYF.

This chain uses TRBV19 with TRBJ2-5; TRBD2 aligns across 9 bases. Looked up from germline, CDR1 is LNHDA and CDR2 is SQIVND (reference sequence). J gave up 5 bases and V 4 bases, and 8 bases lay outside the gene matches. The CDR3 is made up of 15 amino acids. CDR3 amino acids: CASSRGSGSQETQYF. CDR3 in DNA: TGTGCCAGTAGTAGGGGTAGCGGGAGCCAGGAGACCCAGTACTTC. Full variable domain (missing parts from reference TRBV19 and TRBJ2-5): DGGITQSPKYLFRKEGQNVTLSCEQNLNHDAMYWYRQDPGQGLRLIYYSQIVNDFQKGDIAEGYSVSREKKESFPLTVTSAQKNPTAFYLCASSRGSGSQETQYFGPGTRLLVL.

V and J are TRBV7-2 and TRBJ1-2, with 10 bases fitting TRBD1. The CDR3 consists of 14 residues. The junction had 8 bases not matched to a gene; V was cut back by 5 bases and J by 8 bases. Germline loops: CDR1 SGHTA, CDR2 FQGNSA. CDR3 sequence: CASSVGQGSQGYTF. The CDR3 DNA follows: TGTGCCAGCAGCGTGGGACAGGGGAGTCAGGGCTACACCTTC.

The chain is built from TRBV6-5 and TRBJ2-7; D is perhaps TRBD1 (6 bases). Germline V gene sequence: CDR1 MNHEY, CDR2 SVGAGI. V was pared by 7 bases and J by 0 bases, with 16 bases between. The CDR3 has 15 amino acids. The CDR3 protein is CASKPDSLSSYEQYF. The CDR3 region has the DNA TGTGCCAGCAAGCCGGACAGTCTCAGCTCCTACGAGCAGTACTTC.

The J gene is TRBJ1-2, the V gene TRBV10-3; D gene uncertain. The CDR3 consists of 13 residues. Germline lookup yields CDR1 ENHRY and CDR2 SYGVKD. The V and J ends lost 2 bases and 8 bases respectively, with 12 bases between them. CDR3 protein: CAISETLDWGYTF. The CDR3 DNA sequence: TGTGCCATCAGTGAGACGTTGGACTGGGGCTACACCTTC.

The CDR3 nucleotides are TGTGCCAGCAGCCCCTATCCCCCTCATAGCCCACTAGGGAACAATGAGCAGTTCTTC. Translation: CASSPYPPHSPLGNNEQFF. The rearrangement uses TRBV7-6 and TRBJ2-1; the D gene is possibly TRBD2 (5 bases). CDR1 SGHVS and CDR2 FNYEAQ come from the germline V gene. The CDR3 extends over 19 amino acids. Trimming cost V 5 bases and J 5 bases, with 28 bases left between them.

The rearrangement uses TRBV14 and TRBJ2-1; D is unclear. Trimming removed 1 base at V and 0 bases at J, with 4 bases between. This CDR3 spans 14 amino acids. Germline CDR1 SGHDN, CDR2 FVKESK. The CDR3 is CASSQAGSYNEQFF. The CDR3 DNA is TGTGCCAGCAGCCAAGCAGGCTCCTACAATGAGCAGTTCTTC.

The CDR3: CASSFSSGREAFF. In DNA, the CDR3 is TGTGCCAGCAGCTTTTCATCAGGGAGGGAAGCTTTCTTT. This rearrangement joins TRBV7-9 to TRBJ1-1, with D possibly TRBD1 on 5 matching bases. V was trimmed by 3 bases and J by 8 bases, leaving 13 bases between them. The CDR3 is 13 amino acids. Germline V gene lookup returns CDR1 SEHNR and CDR2 FQNEAQ (reference sequence).

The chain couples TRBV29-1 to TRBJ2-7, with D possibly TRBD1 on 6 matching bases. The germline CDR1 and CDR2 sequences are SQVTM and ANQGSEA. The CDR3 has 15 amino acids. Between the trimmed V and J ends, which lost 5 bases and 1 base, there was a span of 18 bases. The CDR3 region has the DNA TGCAGCGTTTCCGGCCAGGGGCCCAATTCCTACGAGCAGTACTTC. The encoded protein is CSVSGQGPNSYEQYF.

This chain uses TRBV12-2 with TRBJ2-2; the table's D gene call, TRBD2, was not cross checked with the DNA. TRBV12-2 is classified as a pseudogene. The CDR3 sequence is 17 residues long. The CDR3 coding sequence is TGTGCAAGTCGCCGCCCGAGAGACTCCGGTGGCACCGGGGAGCTGTTTTTT. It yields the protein CASRRPRDSGGTGELFF.

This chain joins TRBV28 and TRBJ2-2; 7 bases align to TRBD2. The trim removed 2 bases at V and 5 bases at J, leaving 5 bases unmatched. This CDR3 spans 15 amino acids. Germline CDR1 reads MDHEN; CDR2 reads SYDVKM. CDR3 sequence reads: CASSLIGGGTGELFF. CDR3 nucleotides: TGTGCCAGCAGTTTAATCGGGGGAGGGACCGGGGAGCTGTTTTTT.